This TCR beta chain comes out of a study of identical twins. This clonotype turned up a few times. TCRdb reprocessed the 5' RACE reads with MiXCR, giving one entry per CDR3 protein. Found here are hundreds of thousands of distinct CDR3 sequences, 5.5% to 6.5% of them singletons; the top ten hold roughly 1.6%. Trimming took off 0 bases at V and 1 base at J, with 4 bases between the two ends. The CDR3 sequence is 14 residues long. Per germline, CDR1 MNHEY and CDR2 SVGAGI. The genes are TRBV6-5 and TRBJ1-5; D is undetermined. This TCR derives from a man younger than 35 in good health. Input material: naive T cells sorted from blood. CDR3 coding DNA: TGTGCCAGCAGTTACTCCCTCAGCAATCAGCCCCAGCATTTT. Translating gives CASSYSLSNQPQHF.